The rows below give T cell receptor beta chains drawn from one sample of a study of T cell repertoires in cytomegalovirus infection. MiXCR, applied by TCRdb to the reads, yields one record per CDR3 protein. The repertoire has around 310,000 distinct CDR3 sequences, 15% to 20% of them found once; the top ten carry around 13%. Sequencing used PBMCs. The receptors were gathered from a human donor in good health (CMV status not recorded). Some clones in this sample may be carry-over from other donors' samples. CDR3s include the opening cysteine and the closing phenylalanine or tryptophan. D genes are given only for firm matches. Only some rows state a clone size, as once, few, many or a class for expanded clones.

d_call j_call cdr3_length clone_size v_call cdr3_aa cdr3_nt
- TRBJ2-7 14 few TRBV7-2 CASSPRAVSYEQYF TGTGCCAGCAGCCCCCGGGCGGTCTCCTACGAGCAGTACTTC
- TRBJ2-3 13 - TRBV10-3 CAISQGVADTQYF TGTGCCATCAGTCAGGGTGTGGCAGATACGCAGTATTTT
- TRBJ1-5 15 many TRBV7-2 CASSLVGRGNQPQHF TGTGCCAGCAGCCTAGTGGGACGGGGCAATCAGCCCCAGCATTTT
- TRBJ2-2 16 - TRBV5-6 CASSLWRQRNTGELFF TGTGCCAGCAGCTTGTGGCGGCAGAGGAACACCGGGGAGCTGTTTTTT
- TRBJ2-2 16 few TRBV24-1 CATSGGGDSNTGELFF TGTGCCACCAGTGGTGGAGGGGACAGCAACACCGGGGAGCTGTTTTTT
- TRBJ2-5 13 few TRBV24-1 CATSDDGVKTQYF TGTGCCACCAGTGATGATGGTGTGAAGACCCAGTACTTC
TRBD2 TRBJ2-7 17 - TRBV2 CASSLRGYGRFSYEQYF TGTGCCAGCAGTTTGCGGGGGTACGGACGGTTTTCCTACGAGCAGTACTTC
- TRBJ1-1 12 - TRBV18 CASSIENTEAFF TGTGCCAGCTCAATTGAGAACACTGAAGCTTTCTTT
- TRBJ2-3 16 few TRBV5-1 CASSSGQGSSTDTQYF TGCGCCAGCAGCTCAGGGCAGGGCTCTAGCACAGATACGCAGTATTTT
TRBD2 TRBJ2-2 15 few TRBV11-2 CASSPGRGVTGELFF TGTGCCAGCAGCCCTGGCCGGGGGGTCACCGGGGAGCTGTTTTTT
- TRBJ1-4 17 - TRBV19 CASSQRHEAATNEKLFF TGTGCCAGTAGTCAACGACACGAGGCCGCAACTAATGAAAAACTGTTTTTT
- TRBJ1-2 14 few TRBV2 CASEALESNYGYTF TGTGCCAGCGAGGCTTTAGAATCTAACTATGGCTACACCTTC
TRBD2 TRBJ2-3 16 - TRBV20-1 CSAEPIEAGGTDTQYF TGCAGTGCCGAACCCATAGAAGCGGGGGGCACAGATACGCAGTATTTT
- TRBJ1-1 13 few TRBV20-1 CSGTVGGGTEAFF TGCAGTGGGACGGTGGGGGGCGGCACTGAAGCTTTCTTT
- TRBJ2-5 11 - TRBV20-1 CSASTGQTQYF TGCAGTGCCTCCACGGGGCAGACCCAGTACTTC
TRBD1 TRBJ2-3 16 many TRBV28 CASRTQQGEMTDTQYF TGTGCCAGCAGAACCCAGCAGGGGGAGATGACAGATACGCAGTATTTT
- TRBJ1-4 13 many TRBV5-1 CASSLGANEKLFF TGCGCCAGCAGCTTGGGAGCGAATGAAAAACTGTTTTTT
TRBD1 TRBJ2-5 15 many TRBV2 CASSEAWTGKETQYF TGTGCCAGCAGTGAAGCGTGGACAGGGAAGGAGACCCAGTACTTC
TRBD1 TRBJ2-7 15 - TRBV28 CASSVARTGSYEQYF TGTGCCAGCAGTGTAGCGAGGACAGGATCCTACGAGCAGTACTTC
- TRBJ1-5 13 few TRBV6-1 CASSYRGNQPQHF TGTGCCAGCTCCTATCGGGGGAATCAGCCCCAGCATTTT
TRBD1 TRBJ1-4 15 many TRBV7-2 CASRPQGVANEKLFF TGTGCCAGCAGGCCACAGGGGGTAGCTAATGAAAAACTGTTTTTT
- TRBJ2-2 14 few TRBV15 CATSRAGTSGELFF TGTGCCACCAGCAGAGCCGGGACCTCCGGGGAGCTGTTTTTT
TRBD2 TRBJ2-5 16 many TRBV7-7 CASSLAASGEQETQYF TGTGCTAGCAGCTTAGCGGCTAGCGGGGAGCAAGAGACCCAGTACTTC
TRBD1 TRBJ2-1 17 - TRBV29-1 CSVEDRDRGLQGDEQFF TGCAGCGTTGAAGATCGGGACAGGGGACTACAGGGTGATGAGCAGTTCTTC
- TRBJ1-6 17 - TRBV19 CASSINLAGASNSPLHF TGTGCCAGTAGTATCAACTTGGCAGGGGCGAGTAATTCACCCCTCCACTTT